Shown below are 25 T cell receptor beta chains from a single sample sequenced in a study of T cell responses to AZD1222 COVID-19 vaccine. This table comes from immunoSEQ multiplex PCR, and its TCRdb copy is limited to in-frame clones, with some not included. The sample has 150,000 to 190,000 clones, 90% seen once; the top ten hold roughly 1.9%. The material sequenced was peripheral blood, taken on day 0 of AZD1222 vaccination. Receptors originate from an adult in good health.

This chain joins TRBV29-1 and TRBJ2-5; D not resolved. Trimming left V 3 bases short and J 1 base short, with 9 bases between. This CDR3 is 13 amino acids long. In germline, CDR1 is SQVTM, CDR2 ANQGSEA. CDR3 DNA sequence: TGCAGCGTTGATGTGGGCAGCCAAGAGACCCAGTACTTC. It encodes CSVDVGSQETQYF.

CDR3 region: CASSLGHMSNQPQHF. The CDR3 DNA follows: TGTGCCAGCAGCTTGGGACATATGAGCAATCAGCCCCAGCATTTT. The chain couples TRBV6-2 or TRBV6-3 to TRBJ1-5; D is possibly TRBD1 (6 bases). Germline lookup yields CDR1 MNHEY and CDR2 SVGEGT. V lost 6 bases and J lost 1, with 13 bases in between. This CDR3 comprises 15 residues.

This clone was found once. Other DNA variants within this sample encode the same CDR3. The chain links TRBV27 to TRBJ2-3; D tentatively reads TRBD1 or TRBD2 (5 bases each). Deletions cut 3 bases from V and 5 bases from J, with 9 bases between. CDR1 and CDR2 (germline): MNHEY, SMNVEV (reference sequence). The CDR3 totals 13 residues. The CDR3 is CASSFGGGDTQYF. In DNA, the CDR3 is TGTGCCAGCAGTTTTGGTGGGGGAGATACGCAGTATTTT.

The rearrangement links TRBV2 to TRBJ2-3; D call uncertain. V shed 7 bases and J shed 0 bases, with 17 bases lying between them. Looked up from germline, CDR1 is SNHLY and CDR2 is FYNNEI. The CDR3 has 16 residues. CDR3 bases: TGTGCCAGCACCGAAGGTGTCAGCTTTAGCACAGATACGCAGTATTTT. Its translation: CASTEGVSFSTDTQYF.

The chain couples TRBV7-9 to TRBJ1-1, with D tentatively TRBD1 (6 bases). The V gene lost 3 bases and the J gene lost 4 bases, with 6 bases spanning the gap. In germline, CDR1 is SEHNR, CDR2 FQNEAQ (reference sequence). This CDR3 has 12 residues. CDR3 sequence reads: CASSLDSTEAFF. The CDR3 DNA reads as TGTGCCAGCAGCTTGGACAGCACTGAAGCTTTCTTT.

The chain combines TRBV7-9 with TRBJ2-7; maybe TRBD1 (6 bases). The CDR3 runs 14 residues. The V end was cut by 1 base, the J end by 7 bases, with 14 bases between. Germline loops: CDR1 SEHNR, CDR2 FQNEAQ (reference sequence). In DNA form, the CDR3 reads TGTGCCAGCAGCTTAGGGGACACAGGAGAGGAGCAGTACTTC. Its protein product is CASSLGDTGEEQYF.

The rearrangement uses TRBV28 and TRBJ2-2, with 8 bases lining up with TRBD1. Germline V gene lookup returns CDR1 MDHEN and CDR2 SYDVKM. V dropped 7 bases and J dropped 7; count of bases not matched to a gene: 14. The CDR3 runs to 16 residues. CDR3 residues: CASTTPDRDWGGELFF. The CDR3 DNA reads as TGTGCCAGCACCACTCCGGACAGGGATTGGGGCGGGGAGCTGTTTTTT.

The chain has TRBV7-3 and TRBJ2-5; 11 bases align to TRBD2. The junction had 6 bases not matched to a gene; V was cut back by 5 bases and J by 4 bases. Germline V gives CDR1 SGHTA, CDR2 FQGTGA. The CDR3 runs to 15 residues. The CDR3 reads CASSKTSGTAETQYF. The CDR3 nucleotides are TGTGCCAGCAGCAAGACTAGCGGGACTGCAGAGACCCAGTACTTC.

This clone was counted a single time. V gene TRBV7-2 combines with J gene TRBJ1-3; no firm D call. The germline CDR1 and CDR2 sequences are SGHTA and FQGNSA. The CDR3 extends over 14 amino acids. V lost 1 base, J lost 0 bases, and 4 bases lay in between. CDR3 nucleotides: TGTGCCAGCAGCTTAGACAACTCTGGAAACACCATATATTTT. It is translated as CASSLDNSGNTIYF.

The chain couples TRBV27 to TRBJ1-2; D is perhaps TRBD1 (6 bases). CDR1 is MNHEY and CDR2 is SMNVEV in the germline V gene (reference sequence). V lost 5 bases and J 2 bases, leaving 15 bases between the germline ends. This CDR3 is 15 amino acids long. The CDR3 reads CASSAQQGYNYGYTF. DNA of the CDR3: TGTGCCAGCAGTGCCCAACAGGGATACAACTATGGCTACACCTTC.

This clone occurred once. This chain links TRBV11-3 with TRBJ1-1; possibly TRBD1 for D (5 bases). Germline CDR1 reads SGHNT; CDR2 reads YENEEA. Trimming left V 1 base short and J 1 base short, with 10 bases between. CDR3 length equals 15 residues. The CDR3: CASSLGGLRNTEAFF. In DNA, the CDR3 is TGTGCCAGCAGCTTAGGGGGACTGCGGAACACTGAAGCTTTCTTT.

The CDR3 DNA is TGTGCCAGCTCATCCCTTAGCGCTATGGGTGGCTACACCTTC. Amino acids: CASSSLSAMGGYTF. The rearrangement joins TRBV18 to TRBJ1-2; no clear D. The CDR3 spans 14 residues. The ends were cut back, 5 bases at V and 7 bases at J, with 17 bases in the middle. CDR1 and CDR2 (germline): KGHSH, LQKENI.

The rearrangement links TRBV6-5 to TRBJ2-2; 7 nucleotides align to TRBD1. After removal of 0 bases from V and 5 bases from J, the junction contained 6 bases not matched to a gene. The germline gives CDR1 MNHEY, CDR2 SVGAGI. CDR3 length: 16 amino acids. Here the CDR3 reads CASSYSNRGGTGELFF. The CDR3 DNA sequence: TGTGCCAGCAGTTACTCGAACAGGGGTGGAACCGGGGAGCTGTTTTTT.

The J gene is TRBJ2-1, the V gene TRBV7-2; 8 bases are shared with TRBD2. The V gene end was trimmed by 3 bases and the J gene end by 6 bases; junction bases not matched to a gene: 7. This CDR3 spans 15 amino acids. Germline V lookup: CDR1 SGHTA, CDR2 FQGNSA. As DNA, the CDR3 is TGTGCCAGCAGCTTCATGAGCGGGAGTTTCAATGAGCAGTTCTTC. Amino acids: CASSFMSGSFNEQFF.

This rearrangement joins TRBV7-2 to TRBJ2-1; 8 nucleotides agree with TRBD1. Losses at the gene ends were 1 base for V and 4 bases for J; bases not matched to a gene: 6. This CDR3 spans 16 amino acids. Germline CDR1 and CDR2: SGHTA and FQGNSA. As DNA, the CDR3 is TGTGCCAGCAGCTTAGGTGCAGGGGGCCCTTACAATGAGCAGTTCTTC. Its protein is CASSLGAGGPYNEQFF.

Note on this clone: The same CDR3 is also encoded by other DNA sequences in this sample. The chain joins TRBV7-2 to TRBJ2-7; D uncertain. Trimming removed 5 bases from V and 0 bases from J, with 5 bases in between. The CDR3 spans 12 residues. Germline V CDR1 and CDR2: SGHTA, FQGNSA. CDR3 amino acids: CASSPSSYEQYF. In DNA, the CDR3 is TGTGCCAGCAGCCCTTCCTCCTACGAGCAGTACTTC.

The chain joins TRBV7-9 to TRBJ2-7, with D maybe TRBD1 (5 bases). The CDR3 runs to 14 residues. From germline, CDR1 is SEHNR and CDR2 FQNEAQ (reference sequence). Deletions cut 0 bases from V and 3 bases from J, with 9 bases between. The DNA of the CDR3 is TGTGCCAGCAGCTTAGCGGGGCAAAACTACGAGCAGTACTTC. It yields the protein CASSLAGQNYEQYF. The full variable domain, its missing parts supplied by reference TRBV7-9 and TRBJ2-7, is DTGVSQNPRHKITKRGQNVTFRCDPISEHNRLYWYRQTLGQGPEFLTYFQNEAQLEKSRLLSDRFSAERPKGSFSTLEIQRTEQGDSAMYLCASSLAGQNYEQYFGPGTRLTVT.

V gene TRBV3-1 (or the pseudogene TRBV3-2) combines with J gene TRBJ2-7; 11 bases agree with TRBD2. The CDR3 length is 16 residues. V shed 1 base and J 3 bases; nucleotides not matched to a gene: 5. Germline values: CDR1 LGHDT, CDR2 YNNKEL (reference sequence). The CDR3 region is CASSQVSTSGNYEQYF. Here the CDR3 DNA reads TGTGCCAGCAGCCAAGTATCGACTAGCGGGAACTACGAGCAGTACTTC.

The chain uses TRBV3-1 (or the pseudogene TRBV3-2) and TRBJ2-2; 12 bases fit TRBD2. V dropped 3 bases and J dropped 0; count of bases not matched to a gene: 5. The CDR3 runs to 18 residues. Germline loops: CDR1 LGHDT, CDR2 YNNKEL (reference sequence). This chain's CDR3 is CASSQRTSGEANTGELFF. In DNA, the CDR3 is TGTGCCAGCAGCCAGAGGACTAGCGGGGAAGCGAACACCGGGGAGCTGTTTTTT.

The chain couples TRBV24-1 to TRBJ1-2; maybe TRBD1 (6 bases). This CDR3 is 14 amino acids long. V lost 1 base and J lost 8, with 13 bases in between. Germline V gives CDR1 KGHDR, CDR2 SFDVKD. The CDR3 DNA reads as TGTGCCACCAGTGATTTTGCAGGGGCGAGGGGCTACACCTTC. It specifies CATSDFAGARGYTF.

The chain employs TRBV13 and TRBJ2-1; the D is unclear. CDR3 length equals 15 residues. Deletions cut 0 bases from V and 1 base from J, with 7 bases between. From germline, CDR1 is PRHDT and CDR2 FYEKMQ (reference sequence). The CDR3 loop reads CASSLGGYSYNEQFF. The CDR3 DNA reads TGTGCCAGCAGCTTAGGGGGGTATTCCTACAATGAGCAGTTCTTC.

This clone was picked up a small number of times. This sequence joins TRBV11-1 and TRBJ2-7; TRBD1 is a possible D gene (6 bases). Germline loops: CDR1 SGHAT, CDR2 FQDESV (reference sequence). V lost 1 base, J lost 7 bases, and 17 bases lay in between. CDR3 size: 15 residues. The CDR3 loop reads CASSLVNRELEEQYF. CDR3 coding DNA: TGTGCCAGCAGCTTAGTTAACAGGGAGCTTGAAGAGCAGTACTTC. Full variable domain (missing parts from reference TRBV11-1 and TRBJ2-7): EAEVAQSPRYKITEKSQAVAFWCDPISGHATLYWYRQILGQGPELLVQFQDESVVDDSQLPKDRFSAERLKGVDSTLKIQPAELGDSAMYLCASSLVNRELEEQYFGPGTRLTVT.

The chain joins TRBV9 to TRBJ1-1; perhaps TRBD1 as D (6 bases). This CDR3 comprises 14 residues. Germline CDR1 reads SGDLS; CDR2 reads YYNGEE. Trimming removed 3 bases at V and 4 bases at J, with 13 bases between. DNA of the CDR3: TGTGCCAGCAGCGGGACAGTCGGCGGCACTGAAGCTTTCTTT. This sequence encodes CASSGTVGGTEAFF.

The rearrangement uses TRBV2 and TRBJ1-5; 9 nucleotides agree with TRBD1. The CDR3 contains 18 residues. The germline CDR1 and CDR2 sequences are SNHLY and FYNNEI. V lost 2 bases, J lost 5 bases, and 13 bases stayed unmatched. The CDR3 loop is CASSELTGGRRFDQPQHF. The CDR3 bases are TGTGCCAGCAGTGAACTGACAGGGGGGCGCCGCTTTGATCAGCCCCAGCATTTT.

The chain employs TRBV6-6 and TRBJ1-2; the D is unclear. This CDR3 is built from 16 residues. V lost 0 bases, J lost 0 bases, and 11 bases lay in between. The germline V gene has CDR1 MNHNY and CDR2 SVGAGI (reference sequence). The DNA of the CDR3 is TGTGCCAGCAGTTACTCGAAGGCAGAAGCTAACTATGGCTACACCTTC. Protein sequence: CASSYSKAEANYGYTF.